This T cell receptor beta chain was sequenced in a study of T cell changes during pregnancy in multiple sclerosis. The data were produced by immunoSEQ multiplex PCR, yet TCRdb's version contains in-frame clones alone and is incomplete. The sample has some 80,000 clones, 94% seen once; the top ten hold 2.5%. V lost 8 bases, J lost 6 bases, and 10 bases stayed unmatched. Germline values: CDR1 KGHSH, CDR2 LQKENI. This CDR3 region has 15 residues. The starting material was peripheral blood, obtained in the third trimester of pregnancy. The chain has TRBV18 and TRBJ2-1, with TRBD2 matching over 10 bases. The sequence came from a female donor with multiple sclerosis, enrolled in a pregnancy study. The CDR3 DNA reads as TGTGCCAGCCTCAATACTAGCGGGGCTTTCAATGAGCAGTTCTTC. Translation: CASLNTSGAFNEQFF.